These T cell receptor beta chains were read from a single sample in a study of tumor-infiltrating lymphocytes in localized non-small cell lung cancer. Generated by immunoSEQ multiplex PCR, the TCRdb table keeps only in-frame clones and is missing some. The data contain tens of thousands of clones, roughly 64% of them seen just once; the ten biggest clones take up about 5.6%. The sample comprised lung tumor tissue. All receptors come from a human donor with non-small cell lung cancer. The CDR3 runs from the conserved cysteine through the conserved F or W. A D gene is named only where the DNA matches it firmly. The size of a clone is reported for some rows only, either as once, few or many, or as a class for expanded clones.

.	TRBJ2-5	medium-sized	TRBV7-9	TGTGCCAGCAGCTCTCTTAGGGGGTTTTCCTCGGAGACCCAGTACTTC	CASSSLRGFSSETQYF
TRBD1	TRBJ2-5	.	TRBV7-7	TGTGCCAGCAGCTCCGAGGGGGCTACCCAGTACTTC	CASSSEGATQYF
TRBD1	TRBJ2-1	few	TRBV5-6	TGTGCCAGCAGCGGTGGACAGGCTAGCTCCTACAATGAGCAGTTCTTC	CASSGGQASSYNEQFF
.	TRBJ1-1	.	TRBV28	TGTGCCAGCAGTTCCGGCTGGGGTGTGAACACTGAAGCTTTCTTT	CASSSGWGVNTEAFF
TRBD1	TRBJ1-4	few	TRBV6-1	TGTGCCAGCAGTGAAGACAGGGGGCGAAAACTGTTTTTT	CASSEDRGRKLFF
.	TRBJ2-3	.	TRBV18	TGTGCCAGCTCATCCCAGGGTGTTACAGATACGCAGTATTTT	CASSSQGVTDTQYF
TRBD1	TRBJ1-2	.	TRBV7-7	TGTGCCAGCAGCCCGGAAGCAGGGGGAGGTTATGGCTACACCTTC	CASSPEAGGGYGYTF
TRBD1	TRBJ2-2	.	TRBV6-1	TGTGCCAGCAGTGAAGGGTTAGGGGGCGAGCCCGGGGAGCTGTTTTTT	CASSEGLGGEPGELFF
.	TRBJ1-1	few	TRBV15	TGTGCCACCAGCAGAGATGAGGGCCAGAACACTGAAGCTTTCTTT	CATSRDEGQNTEAFF
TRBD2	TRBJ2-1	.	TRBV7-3	TGTGCCAGCAGCTCATCCCTAGCGGGAGGGTACAATGAGCAGTTCTTC	CASSSSLAGGYNEQFF
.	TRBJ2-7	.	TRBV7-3	TGTGCCAGCAGCTTAGCCGGGGGCGGGACCCAATACGAGCAGTACTTC	CASSLAGGGTQYEQYF
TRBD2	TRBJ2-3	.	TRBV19	TGTGCCAGTACCCTAGGGCTAGCGGGAGTGCAAGCGCAGTATTTT	CASTLGLAGVQAQYF
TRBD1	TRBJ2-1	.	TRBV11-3	TGTGCCAGCAGTCGGGACAGGGTTGTGGATGAGCAGTTCTTC	CASSRDRVVDEQFF
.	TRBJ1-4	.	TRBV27	TGTGCCAGCAGTTTACGGGGATTTTCAACTAATGAAAAACTGTTTTTT	CASSLRGFSTNEKLFF
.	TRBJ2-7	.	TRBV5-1	TGCGCCAGCAGCTTGATGACCCGCTCAGGCGAGCAGTACTTC	CASSLMTRSGEQYF
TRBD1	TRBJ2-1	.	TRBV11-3	TGTGCCAGCAGCGGACAGGGGCTTTACAATGAGCAGTTCTTC	CASSGQGLYNEQFF
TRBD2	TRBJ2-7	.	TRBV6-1	TGTGCCTGTTTAGCGGGCTACGAGCAGTACTTC	CACLAGYEQYF
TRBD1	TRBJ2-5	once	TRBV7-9	TGTGCCAGCAGCTTAAACCAGGGGGCTGGGGAGACCCAGTACTTC	CASSLNQGAGETQYF
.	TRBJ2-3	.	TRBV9	TGTGCCAGCAGCGTCGCCGGGAGCTTGGCAGATACGCAGTATTTT	CASSVAGSLADTQYF
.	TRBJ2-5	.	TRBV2	TGTGCCAGCACCCAGCGGGTGGGGGAGACCCAGTACTTC	CASTQRVGETQYF
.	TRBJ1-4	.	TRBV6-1	TGTGCCAGCAGTGAATTAAAGGGGGTTCCCAATGAAAAACTGTTTTTT	CASSELKGVPNEKLFF
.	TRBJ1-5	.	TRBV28	TGTGCCAGCAGTCCTCGTGTGTTCAGCAATCAGCCCCAGCATTTT	CASSPRVFSNQPQHF
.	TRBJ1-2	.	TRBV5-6	TGTGCCAGCAGCTTGACCGATTATGGCTACACCTTC	CASSLTDYGYTF
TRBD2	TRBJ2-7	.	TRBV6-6	TGTGCCAGCAGAACGGGGAGCGGGGCCTATGGGGAGCAGTACTTC	CASRTGSGAYGEQYF
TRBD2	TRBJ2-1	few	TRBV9	TGTGCCAGCAGCGTAGACGGGAGGACCTACAATGAGCAGTTCTTC	CASSVDGRTYNEQFF
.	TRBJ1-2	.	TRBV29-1	TGCAGCGTTGAAGTAGACTTGCTCTATGGCTACACCTTC	CSVEVDLLYGYTF
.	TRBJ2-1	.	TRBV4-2	TGTGCCAGCAGCCAGGGGTCTTACTATGATGAGCAGTTCTTC	CASSQGSYYDEQFF
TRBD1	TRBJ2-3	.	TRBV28	TGTGCCAGCAGTTTATCGGGACAGGGAAGAGATACGCAGTATTTT	CASSLSGQGRDTQYF
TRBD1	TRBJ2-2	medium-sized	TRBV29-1	TGCAGCGTTGAAGAGGGGAACAGGGGGCGCCCCGGGGAGCTGTTTTTT	CSVEEGNRGRPGELFF
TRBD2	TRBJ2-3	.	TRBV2	TGTGCCAGCAGTGGTGGCCTAGCGGGACACACAGATACGCAGTATTTT	CASSGGLAGHTDTQYF
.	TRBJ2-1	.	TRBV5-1	TGCGCCAGCAGCTTGGACATAACTAGTATGAGAGAGCAGTTCTTC	CASSLDITSMREQFF
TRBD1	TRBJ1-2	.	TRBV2	TGTGCCAGCAGCGGGATCACCGGGACAGGGGTCTCAAAGCTGTATGGCTACACCTTC	CASSGITGTGVSKLYGYTF
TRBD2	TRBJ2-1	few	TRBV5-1	TGCGCCAGCAGCTTGACTAGCGGGACATACAATGAGCAGTTCTTC	CASSLTSGTYNEQFF
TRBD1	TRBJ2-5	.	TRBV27	TGTGCCAGCGCACCCAGGACAGGGGTTGTAGAGACCCAGTACTTC	CASAPRTGVVETQYF
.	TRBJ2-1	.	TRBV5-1	TGCGCCAGCAGCTATAAGGGTTGGGGGAATGAGCAGTTCTTC	CASSYKGWGNEQFF